This T cell receptor (beta chain) is drawn from a study of identical twins. This CDR3 is 15 amino acids long. The germline V gene has CDR1 KGHDR and CDR2 SFDVKD. V gave up 3 bases and J gave up 3 bases, with 11 bases separating them. TCRdb analysed the 5' RACE reads with MiXCR anew, one entry per CDR3 protein. The sample has about 570,000 distinct CDR3 sequences, roughly 9.9% seen once. Ten or more counts support this clonotype. This sample also appeared in a second study, on yellow fever vaccine responses in identical twins.

This clonotype originated in a woman aged 18-29 years in good health. Sequencing used PBMCs. The chain combines TRBV24-1 with TRBJ1-5, with D perhaps TRBD1 (6 bases). CDR3: CATSDKDSFNQPQHF. In DNA form, the CDR3 reads TGTGCCACCAGTGATAAGGACAGTTTCAATCAGCCCCAGCATTTT.